Below, 10 T cell receptor beta chains from the same sample are listed, as sequenced in a study of glioma-infiltrating T cells after dendritic cell vaccination. Repertoires were generated with immunoSEQ multiplex PCR, while TCRdb's copy carries only in-frame clones and drops some. In the table there are tens of thousands of clones, approximately 81% of which are singletons. Noted time point: after dendritic cell vaccination, including at tumor progression/relapse. The sequences come from blood, collected after dendritic cell vaccination. Receptors originate from a human donor with glioblastoma.

This clone was observed a few times. The chain recombines TRBV10-3 with TRBJ2-7, with TRBD1 matching over 8 bases. CDR1 ENHRY and CDR2 SYGVKD come from the germline V gene. V lost 1 base to trimming and J lost 0 bases; unmatched junction nucleotides: 5. The CDR3 is 16 amino acids. The CDR3 sequence is CAISEYGTGVSYEQYF. The CDR3 DNA sequence: TGTGCCATCAGTGAGTACGGGACAGGCGTCTCCTACGAGCAGTACTTC.

Here the CDR3 DNA reads TGTGCCAGCAGCAAAGAAAGGGACAGGGGGGGGACTGAAGCTTTCTTT. Amino acids: CASSKERDRGGTEAFF. V usage is TRBV21-1 and J usage is TRBJ1-1; the D call of TRBD1 is as the table states it, not checked on the DNA. TRBV21-1 is classified as a pseudogene. The CDR3 totals 16 residues.

The V call is TRBV7-2, the J call TRBJ1-1; no firm D call. The CDR3 totals 14 residues. Germline V CDR1 and CDR2: SGHTA, FQGNSA. Trimming stripped 2 bases from V and 1 base from J, with 8 bases between. The CDR3 is CASSLMATNTEAFF. The CDR3 region has the DNA TGTGCCAGCAGCTTAATGGCCACGAACACTGAAGCTTTCTTT.

The genes are TRBV21-1 and TRBJ2-7; TRBD1, the D gene given by the table, was not confirmed from the DNA. TRBV21-1 is a pseudogene locus. This CDR3 is 14 amino acids long. The CDR3 DNA is TGTGCCAGCAGCCCACGGGACAGTGCCTACGAGCAGTACTTC. The encoded protein is CASSPRDSAYEQYF.

The rearrangement links TRBV4-1 to TRBJ2-3; 7 bases are shared with TRBD2. The V gene's germline CDR1 is MGHRA and CDR2 YSYEKL. The CDR3 has 15 residues. The ends lost 0 bases at V and 6 bases at J; junction bases unmatched: 6. The CDR3 sequence is CASSQDRRELDTQYF. CDR3 sequence (DNA): TGCGCCAGCAGCCAAGATCGGCGGGAGCTGGATACGCAGTATTTT.

The J gene is TRBJ2-3, the V gene TRBV9, with 7 bases fitting TRBD2. The CDR3 runs 18 residues. Germline V CDR1 and CDR2: SGDLS, YYNGEE. V shed 0 bases, J shed 2 bases, and the junction held 12 bases outside the gene matches. The chain's CDR3 is CASSVGPGVAGATDTQYF. CDR3 sequence (DNA): TGTGCCAGCAGCGTAGGTCCCGGGGTAGCGGGCGCCACAGATACGCAGTATTTT.

This clone was recorded a few times. The chain joins TRBV7-2 to TRBJ2-5, with TRBD2 matching over 10 bases. The germline V gene encodes CDR1 SGHTA and CDR2 FQGNSA. V trimming: 5 bases; J trimming: 3 bases; junction bases outside the gene matches: 18. This CDR3 contains 19 residues. CDR3 protein: CASSPMFGLAGEREETQYF. The CDR3, as DNA: TGTGCCAGCAGCCCTATGTTTGGTCTAGCGGGAGAAAGGGAAGAGACCCAGTACTTC.

This clone has only a few counts. This sequence joins TRBV28 and TRBJ1-2, with D unresolved. The CDR3 has 14 amino acids. The ends were cut back, 0 bases at V and 2 bases at J, with 7 bases in the middle. Germline CDR1 MDHEN, CDR2 SYDVKM. CDR3 coding DNA: TGTGCCAGCAGTTTATGGGGAGAGAACTATGGCTACACCTTC. Encoded protein: CASSLWGENYGYTF.

The chain recombines TRBV7-7 with TRBJ1-3, with 10 bases lining up with TRBD1. The CDR3 totals 15 residues. The V gene's germline CDR1 is SSHAT and CDR2 FNYEAQ (reference sequence). V shed 5 bases, J shed 1 base, and the junction held 2 bases outside the gene matches. The CDR3 sequence: CASSRDRGSGNTIYF. The CDR3, as DNA: TGTGCCAGCAGCCGGGACAGGGGTTCTGGAAACACCATATATTTT.

This chain joins TRBV15 and TRBJ1-5; D gene unclear. Germline loops: CDR1 LNHNV, CDR2 YYDKDF (reference sequence). V lost 1 base to trimming and J lost 0 bases, with 7 bases between them. The CDR3 loop spans 15 amino acids. Here the CDR3 reads CATSRGAVSNQPQHF. CDR3 DNA: TGTGCCACCAGCAGAGGGGCTGTTAGCAATCAGCCCCAGCATTTT. The full variable domain, with the rest looked up from reference TRBV15 and TRBJ1-5, is DAMVIQNPRYQVTQFGKPVTLSCSQTLNHNVMYWYQQKSSQAPKLLFHYYDKDFNNEADTPDNFQSRRPNTSFCFLDIRSPGLGDTAMYLCATSRGAVSNQPQHFGDGTRLSIL.